Listed below are T cell receptor beta chains from one sample, sequenced in a study of blood T cell repertoires in COVID-19. Sequencing was performed with immunoSEQ multiplex PCR; in TCRdb, only in-frame clones are kept and a portion is missing. The sample holds roughly 200,000 clones; about 82% are singletons and the top ten take approximately 5%. The sequenced sample was PBMCs or T cells enriched from blood (not recorded which). The receptors were sampled from a middle-aged man with acute COVID-19. Both conserved end residues are trimmed from each CDR3. Clone size is stated in some rows and not others, as once, few, many or a class when expanded.

CDR3 protein,V gene,CDR3 length,clone size
ASSHTSGSYGYT,TRBV7-2,12,.
ASSSWTSGSYEQY,TRBV11-2,13,.
ASSVFGTDTQY,TRBV11-3,11,.
ASSLWGAGQLNSPLH,TRBV28,15,.
SVEWADSQETQY,TRBV29-1,12,.
ASTDGWQPQH,TRBV6-5,10,few
ASRQGTANEKLF,TRBV6-5,12,.
ASNGLRNQPQH,TRBV19,11,.
ASSLFPGSGNEQF,TRBV27,13,.
ASSKTGGLYEQY,TRBV5-4,12,.
ASIPMGYTDTQY,TRBV6-2/TRBV6-3,12,.
ASTRTGWENYGYT,TRBV6-5,13,large
ASGIQGGETQY,TRBV5-1,11,.
ASSLGQGVNSPLH,TRBV7-9,13,.
ASSFEAGNYNEQF,TRBV11-3,13,.
ASSLLASASSYNEQF,TRBV27,15,.
ASTDRGYEQY,TRBV25-1,10,.